Listed below are T cell receptor beta chains from one sample, sequenced in a study of control samples from healthy donors and cancer patients. Profiled with immunoSEQ multiplex PCR; TCRdb holds only in-frame clones, not every one. In the table there are 20,000 to 25,000 clones, about 80% of which are singletons. Sequencing used PBMCs. These receptors originate from a man aged 60 to 69 with head and neck cancer. CDR3s include the opening cysteine and the closing phenylalanine or tryptophan. The order of the fields is V gene, clone size, J gene, D gene, CDR3 protein, CDR3 DNA. A D gene is named only where the DNA matches it firmly. Clone size appears in some rows only: once, few, many, or a class for an expanded clone.

>TRBV5-5|-|TRBJ2-1|-
CASSLGWRNEQFF
TGTGCCAGCAGTCTGGGATGGAGGAATGAGCAGTTCTTC
>TRBV28|-|TRBJ2-2|TRBD1
CASSLWTGGTGELFF
TGTGCCAGCAGTTTATGGACAGGGGGCACCGGGGAGCTGTTTTTT
>TRBV18|-|TRBJ1-1|TRBD1
CASSVAGGVGDTEAFF
TGTGCCAGCTCAGTCGCAGGGGGCGTAGGGGACACTGAAGCTTTCTTT
>TRBV6-1|-|TRBJ2-4|-
CASSEGREGAKRENIQYF
TGTGCCAGCAGTGAAGGGAGGGAGGGGGCTAAGCGGGAAAACATTCAGTACTTC
>TRBV7-8|-|TRBJ1-5|-
CASSLDHPNQPQHF
TGTGCCAGCAGCTTAGACCACCCCAATCAGCCCCAGCATTTT
>TRBV7-2|once|TRBJ1-2|-
CASSFVRGWLYGYTF
TGTGCCAGCAGCTTTGTACGGGGATGGCTCTATGGCTACACCTTC
>TRBV5-6|once|TRBJ1-1|-
CASSLPTGGTEAFF
TGTGCCAGCAGCCTGCCGACAGGAGGCACTGAAGCTTTCTTT
>TRBV5-6|-|TRBJ1-6|-
CASSSGGRGDYNSPLHF
TGTGCCAGCAGCTCGGGTGGTAGGGGGGATTATAATTCACCCCTCCACTTT
>TRBV4-3|medium-sized|TRBJ1-2|-
CASSQGQQLYGYTF
TGCGCCAGCAGCCAAGGACAGCAACTCTATGGCTACACCTTC
>TRBV4-1|-|TRBJ1-4|-
CASSQMGRDGEKLFF
TGCGCCAGCAGCCAAATGGGACGGGACGGGGAAAAACTGTTTTTT
>TRBV7-9|-|TRBJ1-4|-
CASSISGANEKLFF
TGTGCCAGCAGCATTTCGGGGGCTAATGAAAAACTGTTTTTT
>TRBV5-1|-|TRBJ1-1|-
CASSGENTEAFF
TGCGCCAGCAGCGGCGAGAACACTGAAGCTTTCTTT
>TRBV7-2|-|TRBJ1-2|-
CASSLSWVLEYGYTF
TGTGCCAGCAGCTTATCTTGGGTCTTGGAATATGGCTACACCTTC
>TRBV5-1|-|TRBJ2-3|TRBD2
CASSPGRGRADTQYF
TGCGCCAGCAGTCCAGGGCGAGGGAGGGCAGATACGCAGTATTTT
>TRBV30|-|TRBJ1-4|-
CAWTTGTVEKLFF
TGTGCCTGGACCACCGGGACTGTCGAAAAACTGTTTTTT
>TRBV7-9|-|TRBJ2-7|TRBD1
CASSARQGIEYEQYF
TGTGCCAGCAGCGCCCGACAGGGGATAGAGTACGAGCAGTACTTC
>TRBV6-2/TRBV6-3|-|TRBJ1-5|-
CASSYNRVNQPQHF
TGTGCCAGCAGTTACAACAGGGTCAATCAGCCCCAGCATTTT
>TRBV30|-|TRBJ1-4|-
CAWKGEGYATNEKLFF
TGTGCCTGGAAGGGTGAGGGGTATGCAACTAATGAAAAACTGTTTTTT
>TRBV27|few|TRBJ2-7|-
CASSLVGHSYEQYF
TGTGCCAGCAGTTTAGTGGGGCACTCCTACGAGCAGTACTTC
>TRBV27|-|TRBJ1-1|-
CASSPTMNTEAFF
TGTGCCAGCAGTCCGACCATGAACACTGAAGCTTTCTTT
>TRBV5-1|-|TRBJ2-3|-
CASGLRGDTDTQYF
TGCGCCAGCGGGCTTCGGGGTGACACAGATACGCAGTATTTT
>TRBV29-1|-|TRBJ2-7|TRBD1
CSVPRTGGEQYF
TGCAGCGTTCCCAGGACAGGCGGGGAGCAGTACTTC
>TRBV9|few|TRBJ1-1|TRBD1
CASSALTGVSEAFF
TGTGCCAGCAGCGCCCTAACAGGGGTCTCTGAAGCTTTCTTT
>TRBV7-2|-|TRBJ2-3|-
CASSLVGGGGDTQYF
TGTGCCAGCAGCTTAGTAGGGGGGGGCGGAGATACGCAGTATTTT
>TRBV2|-|TRBJ1-1|TRBD1
CASRGQGNTEAFF
TGTGCCAGCAGGGGACAGGGTAACACTGAAGCTTTCTTT
>TRBV19|-|TRBJ1-1|-
CASSIGEGTEAFF
TGTGCCAGTAGTATAGGGGAGGGCACTGAAGCTTTCTTT
>TRBV9|-|TRBJ1-3|-
CASSVWAGGNTIYF
TGTGCCAGCAGCGTTTGGGCGGGAGGAAACACCATATATTTT
>TRBV15|-|TRBJ2-2|-
CATSRDVEDTGELFF
TGTGCCACCAGCAGAGATGTGGAGGACACCGGGGAGCTGTTTTTT
>TRBV7-9|-|TRBJ2-1|-
CASSLAGAVPGEQFF
TGTGCCAGCAGCTTAGCGGGGGCGGTCCCTGGTGAGCAGTTCTTC
>TRBV4-1|-|TRBJ1-1|-
CASSQVLRRGTEAFF
TGCGCCAGCAGCCAAGTACTCAGACGGGGGACTGAAGCTTTCTTT
>TRBV7-6|-|TRBJ2-7|TRBD1
CASSLALAGGFSYEQYF
TGTGCCAGCAGCTTAGCGTTGGCAGGGGGCTTCTCCTACGAGCAGTACTTC
>TRBV4-1|-|TRBJ1-4|-
CASSQDLTEVWEKLFF
TGCGCCAGCAGCCAAGATCTGACGGAGGTTTGGGAAAAACTGTTTTTT
>TRBV5-4|-|TRBJ2-3|-
CASSLGARGGDTQYF
TGTGCCAGCAGCTTGGGTGCCAGGGGAGGAGATACGCAGTATTTT
>TRBV5-1|-|TRBJ2-7|TRBD1
CASSEGQVPGDEQYF
TGCGCCAGCAGCGAGGGACAGGTACCGGGGGACGAGCAGTACTTC
>TRBV28|-|TRBJ2-3|TRBD2
CASSTRTSGRLDTQYF
TGTGCCAGCAGCACGAGGACTAGCGGGAGATTAGATACGCAGTATTTT
>TRBV9|-|TRBJ2-2|-
CASSVVPHTGELFF
TGTGCCAGCAGCGTAGTTCCCCACACCGGGGAGCTGTTTTTT
>TRBV4-3|-|TRBJ2-1|-
CASSQEFATNEQFF
TGCGCCAGCAGCCAAGAGTTTGCGACCAATGAGCAGTTCTTC
>TRBV5-1|few|TRBJ2-1|-
CASSSLLGGEYNEQFF
TGCGCCAGCAGCTCCTTGTTAGGAGGGGAATACAATGAGCAGTTCTTC
>TRBV4-3|-|TRBJ2-1|TRBD1
CASSRGTGGNEQFF
TGCGCCAGCAGCCGAGGGACAGGGGGCAATGAGCAGTTCTTC
>TRBV6-5|few|TRBJ2-7|TRBD1
CASSRQGAGFEQYF
TGTGCCAGCAGCAGACAGGGGGCCGGTTTCGAGCAGTACTTC
>TRBV14|-|TRBJ2-7|-
CASSQADYSAFSYEQYF
TGTGCCAGCAGCCAAGCGGACTACTCGGCCTTTTCCTACGAGCAGTACTTC
>TRBV28|few|TRBJ2-2|TRBD2
CAGGTSGSIGPGELFF
TGTGCCGGTGGGACTAGCGGGAGCATTGGACCCGGGGAGCTGTTTTTT